A single sample gave rise to the 22 T cell receptor beta chains below, sequenced in a study of shared clonotypes between healthy human individuals. Naive CD8 cells, CD45RO-negative and positively selected for CCR7, excluded terminally differentiated effector memory CD45RA+ cells. Sequencing used immunoSEQ multiplex PCR; TCRdb keeps in-frame clones, though not all of them. The sample shows about 2.1 million clones, 93% of them seen only once. The sequenced sample was naive CD8+ T cells from PBMCs. Receptor source: a young man in good health. Some clones in this sample may be carry-over from other donors' samples.

The gene calls are TRBV28 and TRBJ2-1; a weak D match, TRBD1 (6 bases). The CDR3 has 13 amino acids. Per the germline V gene, CDR1 is MDHEN and CDR2 is SYDVKM. With 8 bases removed from V and 6 bases from J, the gap between germline ends came to 14 bases. CDR3 DNA sequence: TGTGCCAGCGGATACAGGGTGGGCAATGAGCAGTTCTTC. Translation gives CASGYRVGNEQFF.

The CDR3 protein is CATRTGLADTQYF. The CDR3 bases are TGTGCCACTCGGACAGGGTTGGCAGATACGCAGTATTTT. The V call is TRBV7-9, the J call TRBJ2-3; 8 bases align to TRBD1. CDR1 and CDR2 from the germline V gene are SEHNR and FQNEAQ (reference sequence). V shed 10 bases, J shed 4 bases, and the junction held 7 bases outside the gene matches. The CDR3 is made up of 13 amino acids.

A single count supports this clone. The chain recombines TRBV9 with TRBJ2-2; no clear D. This CDR3 spans 14 amino acids. Germline V gene sequence: CDR1 SGDLS, CDR2 YYNGEE. With 0 bases removed from V and 5 bases from J, the gap between germline ends came to 8 bases. CDR3: CASSVESRTGELFF. The CDR3 DNA reads TGTGCCAGCAGCGTAGAGTCCCGAACCGGGGAGCTGTTTTTT. The variable domain in full, completed from reference TRBV9 and TRBJ2-2, reads DSGVTQTPKHLITATGQRVTLRCSPRSGDLSVYWYQQSLDQGLQFLIQYYNGEERAKGNILERFSAQQFPDLHSELNLSSLELGDSALYFCASSVESRTGELFFGEGSRLTVL.

The V call is TRBV7-6, the J call TRBJ2-1, with a possible D match to TRBD1 (7 bases). This CDR3 has 15 residues. The V end lost 5 bases, the J end lost 8 bases, and 19 bases lay between the germline ends. Germline V gene lookup returns CDR1 SGHVS and CDR2 FNYEAQ. The CDR3 reads CASSPSDRETDEQFF. CDR3 nucleotide sequence: TGTGCCAGCAGCCCTAGCGACAGGGAGACGGATGAGCAGTTCTTC.

V and J are TRBV7-8 and TRBJ2-7, with 8 bases fitting TRBD1. V lost 3 bases, J lost 2 bases, and 3 bases stayed unmatched. This CDR3 is 14 amino acids long. CDR1 and CDR2 from the germline V gene are SGHVS and FQNEAQ. CDR3 in amino acids: CASSLTGVPYEQYF. The CDR3 bases are TGTGCCAGCAGCTTGACAGGGGTTCCCTACGAGCAGTACTTC.

J is TRBJ2-3 and V is TRBV28; TRBD2 is a possible D gene (5 bases). The CDR3 extends over 17 amino acids. Germline CDR1 and CDR2: MDHEN and SYDVKM. The V end lost 5 bases, the J end lost 4 bases, and 22 bases lay between the germline ends. The CDR3 sequence is CASSDSKRERVADTQYF. CDR3 nucleotides: TGTGCCAGCAGTGACTCTAAGCGCGAGAGGGTTGCAGATACGCAGTATTTT. Complete variable domain (other parts from reference TRBV28 and TRBJ2-3): DVKVTQSSRYLVKRTGEKVFLECVQDMDHENMFWYRQDPGLGLRLIYFSYDVKMKEKGDIPEGYSVSREKKERFSLILESASTNQTSMYLCASSDSKRERVADTQYFGPGTRLTVL.

This clone was counted only a few times. The chain recombines TRBV28 with TRBJ2-7; maybe TRBD1 (5 bases). Germline values: CDR1 MDHEN, CDR2 SYDVKM. Trimming left V 2 bases short and J 3 bases short, with 5 bases between. The CDR3 has 12 amino acids. CDR3 protein: CASSLTGYEQYF. DNA for the CDR3: TGTGCCAGCAGTTTAACAGGCTACGAGCAGTACTTC.

Comment on this clone: Different DNA sequences within this sample yield the same CDR3. The chain recombines TRBV28 with TRBJ2-7; D is uncertain. Per the germline V gene, CDR1 is MDHEN and CDR2 is SYDVKM. This CDR3 comprises 11 residues. V was clipped by 3 bases and J by 5 bases, with 5 bases between them. The CDR3: CASSLGHEQYF. CDR3 DNA: TGTGCCAGCAGTTTGGGCCACGAGCAGTACTTC.

The CDR3, as DNA: TGTGCCAGCAGCCCGCGGGACAGATTGGCTCACGAGCAGTACTTC. Its translation is CASSPRDRLAHEQYF. J is TRBJ2-7 and V is TRBV11-2; a weak D match, TRBD1 (7 bases). CDR1 is SGHAT, CDR2 FQNNGV, per germline. Trimming left V 5 bases short and J 5 bases short, with 19 bases between. The CDR3 spans 15 residues.

This clone showed up just once. This rearrangement joins TRBV6-1 to TRBJ2-2; 10 nucleotides align to TRBD1. CDR1 and CDR2 from the germline V gene are MNHNS and SASEGT. J was trimmed by 1 base and V by 6 bases; bases with no gene match: 2. CDR3 length: 15 amino acids. The CDR3 region is CASRDRGRNTGELFF. In DNA, the CDR3 is TGTGCCAGCAGAGACAGGGGGCGGAACACCGGGGAGCTGTTTTTT.

This chain uses TRBV5-6 with TRBJ2-1, with 7 bases lining up with TRBD1. The trim removed 4 bases at V and 9 bases at J, leaving 4 bases unmatched. This CDR3 is built from 12 residues. CDR1 is SGHDT and CDR2 is YYEEEE in the germline V gene. The CDR3 is CASSQGTVEQFF. CDR3 in DNA: TGTGCCAGCAGCCAAGGGACAGTTGAGCAGTTCTTC.

The chain carries TRBV5-1 and TRBJ2-7; 8 bases map to TRBD2. The germline gives CDR1 SGHRS, CDR2 YFSETQ. Losses at the gene ends were 4 bases for V and 5 bases for J; bases not matched to a gene: 8. CDR3 size: 14 residues. This chain's CDR3 is CASSGGIGGDEQYF. In DNA form, the CDR3 reads TGCGCCAGCAGCGGCGGTATCGGGGGGGACGAGCAGTACTTC.

Comment on this clone: Other nucleotide sequences in the sample specify the same CDR3. This chain connects TRBV9 to TRBJ1-2; perhaps TRBD1 as D (5 bases). The CDR3 length is 12 residues. The V end lost 2 bases, the J end lost 8 bases, and 10 bases lay between the germline ends. Germline V lookup: CDR1 SGDLS, CDR2 YYNGEE. The CDR3 DNA is TGTGCCAGCAGCGTGGGGGGTTCAGGCTACACCTTC. It codes for CASSVGGSGYTF.

This chain uses TRBV7-9 with TRBJ2-1; perhaps TRBD2 as D (5 bases). The CDR3 runs to 14 residues. Germline V gives CDR1 SEHNR, CDR2 FQNEAQ (reference sequence). Trimming removed 3 bases at V and 6 bases at J, with 12 bases between. In DNA form, the CDR3 reads TGTGCCAGCAGCTTCCCATCCGGAGGCAATGAGCAGTTCTTC. Translated: CASSFPSGGNEQFF.

This clone occurred a few times. This rearrangement joins TRBV18 to TRBJ2-7; D is unclear. The CDR3 is made up of 14 amino acids. Germline loops: CDR1 KGHSH, CDR2 LQKENI. The V end lost 8 bases, the J end lost 6 bases, and 20 bases lay between the germline ends. CDR3 coding DNA: TGTGCCAGCCACCCCCCCGGAACAGTGGCCGAGCAGTACTTC. Protein product: CASHPPGTVAEQYF.

The chain employs TRBV9 and TRBJ2-4, with D perhaps matching TRBD2 (6 bases). The CDR3 has 15 residues. V was trimmed by 2 bases and J by 3 bases, leaving 12 bases between them. Germline V gives CDR1 SGDLS, CDR2 YYNGEE. The CDR3 sequence: CASSVGGRSKNIQYF. The CDR3 nucleotides are TGTGCCAGCAGCGTCGGTGGGAGGAGCAAAAACATTCAGTACTTC.

This clone was seen a single time. The J gene is TRBJ2-1, the V gene TRBV7-2, with 11 bases fitting TRBD2. Germline V lookup: CDR1 SGHTA, CDR2 FQGNSA. CDR3 length: 16 residues. The CDR3 reads CASFSRLAGHYNEQFF. The DNA of the CDR3 is TGTGCAAGTTTTTCCCGACTAGCGGGACATTACAATGAGCAGTTCTTC. The whole variable domain, remainder taken from reference TRBV7-2 and TRBJ2-1, is GAGVSQSPSNKVTEKGKDVELRCDPISGHTALYWYRQSLGQGLEFLIYFQGNSAPDKSGLPSDRFSAERTGGSVSTLTIQRTQQEDSAVYLCASFSRLAGHYNEQFFGPGTRLTVL.

The chain employs TRBV4-3 and TRBJ2-7, with D unresolved. The V end lost 1 base, the J end lost 2 bases, and 15 bases lay between the germline ends. CDR1 and CDR2 from the germline V gene are LGHNA and YSLEER. The CDR3 is made up of 16 amino acids. In nucleotides, the CDR3 is TGCGCCAGCAGCCAAGTTTGGTCACTCACTGCCTACGAGCAGTACTTC. Residues: CASSQVWSLTAYEQYF.

The rearrangement joins TRBV4-2 to TRBJ2-4; TRBD1 aligns across 9 bases. The trim removed 6 bases at V and 0 bases at J, leaving 6 bases unmatched. There are 16 residues in the CDR3. CDR1 and CDR2 from the germline V gene are LGHNA and YNFKEQ. The CDR3 sequence is CASSPGQGLAKNIQYF. CDR3 DNA sequence: TGTGCCAGCAGTCCTGGACAGGGGTTAGCCAAAAACATTCAGTACTTC.

This clone occurred once. The chain links TRBV7-6 to TRBJ2-2, with TRBD1 identical over 8 bases. Unmatched junction bases numbered 8, after V lost 5 bases and J lost 6 bases. CDR1 and CDR2 (germline): SGHVS, FNYEAQ. The CDR3 length is 15 residues. CDR3 nucleotides: TGTGCCAGCAGCGAGGACAGGGACTGGCCCGGGGAGCTGTTTTTT. This gives the protein CASSEDRDWPGELFF.

The rearrangement joins TRBV6-5 to TRBJ1-4; TRBD1 agrees at 7 bases. V lost 1 base and J lost 2; bases outside the gene matches: 1. The V gene's germline CDR1 is MNHEY and CDR2 SVGAGI. The CDR3 covers 15 residues. The CDR3 coding sequence is TGTGCCAGCAGTTACTTACAGGGGACTAATGAAAAACTGTTTTTT. Translated, it gives CASSYLQGTNEKLFF.

CDR3 loop: CASSQGGTGQWNSPLHF. CDR3 nucleotide sequence: TGCGCCAGCAGCCAGGGGGGGACAGGACAGTGGAATTCACCCCTCCACTTT. The chain is built from TRBV4-1 and TRBJ1-6, with 8 bases that match TRBD1. Germline-derived CDR1 and CDR2 are MGHRA and YSYEKL. The CDR3 is 17 residues long. With V trimmed by 3 bases and J by 7 bases, 11 bases remained unmatched.